The present entry profiles one T cell receptor beta chain with its context. Its antigen is unidentified. The data originate from a study of graft-versus-host responses after intestinal transplantation. Produced via immunoSEQ multiplex PCR; TCRdb's table is partial and in-frame only. The table lists some 44,000 clones, roughly 95% of them singletons, with 1.6% in the top ten. Regarding the study as a whole: Individuals who had graft-donor T cell macrochimerism had allografts that showed high graft-versus-host to host-versus-graft clonal ratios.

The CDR3 contains 19 residues. Germline V lookup: CDR1 SGHKS, CDR2 YYEKEE (reference sequence). The trim removed 1 base at V and 2 bases at J, leaving 13 bases unmatched. This chain connects TRBV5-5 to TRBJ2-2, with 8 bases matching TRBD2. The sequenced sample was PBMCs, obtained 335 days after intestinal transplant. The sequence was collected from a human patient who received an intestinal transplant, so some T cells may come from the graft donor. The CDR3 loop is CASSLFGGERGRNTGELFF. CDR3 DNA: TGTGCCAGCAGCTTGTTTGGGGGCGAGCGGGGGCGCAACACCGGGGAGCTGTTTTTT.